Listed below are T cell receptor beta chains from one sample, sequenced in a study of T cell responses to AZD1222 COVID-19 vaccine. TCRdb's copy holds only in-frame clones and misses some; the assay was immunoSEQ multiplex PCR. The sample includes some 130,000 clones, roughly 89% seen only once; the top ten take 1.5% to 2%. Sequences were derived from peripheral blood, sampled on day 0 of AZD1222 vaccination. Receptor source: an adult in good health. Each CDR3 is given with its conserved first and last residue. A D gene is named only where the DNA matches it firmly. Clone size appears in some rows only: once, few, many, or a class for an expanded clone.

size	D	J	V	CDR3	DNA
NA	NA	TRBJ1-1	TRBV12-3/TRBV12-4	CASSPRSFEAFF	TGTGCCAGCAGCCCTAGGAGTTTCGAAGCTTTCTTT
NA	NA	TRBJ1-5	TRBV2	CASSDGSNQPQHF	TGTGCCAGCAGTGATGGTAGCAATCAGCCCCAGCATTTT
NA	TRBD1	TRBJ1-5	TRBV15	CATSGGTVNQPQHF	TGTGCCACCAGCGGGGGGACAGTCAATCAGCCCCAGCATTTT
NA	NA	TRBJ1-5	TRBV3-1/TRBV3-2	CASSQEAQRGPNQPQHF	TGTGCCAGCAGCCAAGAGGCCCAACGAGGACCGAATCAGCCCCAGCATTTT
NA	NA	TRBJ2-2	TRBV29-1	CSVTRQGTGELFF	TGCAGCGTTACCCGCCAGGGCACCGGGGAGCTGTTTTTT
NA	TRBD1	TRBJ1-1	TRBV7-3	CASSPSPGGTEAFF	TGTGCCAGCAGCCCAAGTCCAGGGGGCACTGAAGCTTTCTTT
NA	NA	TRBJ2-7	TRBV3-1/TRBV3-2	CATSRGPPYEQYF	TGTGCCACCTCTAGGGGTCCTCCGTACGAGCAGTACTTC
NA	NA	TRBJ1-2	TRBV28	CASSQKITRKANYGYTF	TGTGCCAGCAGCCAAAAGATTACAAGAAAGGCTAACTATGGCTACACCTTC
NA	NA	TRBJ1-1	TRBV12-3/TRBV12-4	CASSEGGAAEAFF	TGTGCCAGCAGCGAGGGGGGGGCAGCTGAAGCTTTCTTT
NA	TRBD2	TRBJ2-7	TRBV19	CASSLSGIVYEQYF	TGTGCCAGTAGTTTGAGCGGGATCGTCTACGAGCAGTACTTC
NA	NA	TRBJ1-3	TRBV28	CASSLRGYYNTIYF	TGTGCCAGCAGTTTGCGGGGGTATTATAACACCATATATTTT
NA	NA	TRBJ1-2	TRBV19	CASSILLSMGGYTF	TGTGCCAGTAGTATTCTACTGAGTATGGGAGGCTACACCTTC
NA	TRBD1	TRBJ2-3	TRBV10-3	CAISDHTGGLTDTQYF	TGTGCCATCAGTGACCATACAGGGGGTCTCACAGATACGCAGTATTTT
NA	NA	TRBJ2-6	TRBV4-1	CASSQDRRSSGANVLTF	TGCGCCAGCAGCCAAGATAGGAGAAGCTCTGGGGCCAACGTCCTGACTTTC
NA	NA	TRBJ1-2	TRBV27	CASSTSQGSGYTF	TGTGCCAGCAGTACCTCTCAGGGTAGCGGCTACACCTTC
NA	NA	TRBJ1-1	TRBV6-1	CASSASGQPERNTEAFF	TGTGCCAGCAGTGCCTCAGGGCAACCGGAGCGGAACACTGAAGCTTTCTTT
NA	NA	TRBJ1-1	TRBV18	CASSPLPSFRDTEAFF	TGTGCCAGCTCACCACTTCCCAGCTTTAGGGACACTGAAGCTTTCTTT
NA	NA	TRBJ2-7	TRBV11-2	CASSSKGGNSYEQYF	TGTGCCAGCAGCTCCAAAGGGGGAAACTCCTACGAGCAGTACTTC
once	NA	TRBJ2-3	TRBV11-1	CASSLPAGASDTQYF	TGTGCCAGCAGCTTACCGGCGGGGGCCTCCGATACGCAGTATTTT
once	TRBD2	TRBJ2-7	TRBV28	CASSLRLAGYEQYF	TGTGCCAGCAGTCTAAGACTAGCGGGCTACGAGCAGTACTTC
NA	TRBD1	TRBJ1-1	TRBV5-8	CASRQDRGWTEAFF	TGTGCCAGCAGGCAAGACAGGGGTTGGACTGAAGCTTTCTTT
many	NA	TRBJ2-7	TRBV7-2	CASSPLGVASYEQYF	TGTGCCAGCAGCCCACTGGGGGTCGCCTCCTACGAGCAGTACTTC
NA	TRBD2	TRBJ2-1	TRBV4-1	CASSQEPGTSRNEQFF	TGCGCCAGCAGCCAAGAGCCCGGGACTAGCCGCAATGAGCAGTTCTTC
NA	NA	TRBJ2-1	TRBV6-6	CASSGRTANEQFF	TGTGCCAGCAGTGGGAGGACAGCAAATGAGCAGTTCTTC
NA	NA	TRBJ1-1	TRBV6-2/TRBV6-3	CASSYKVTTAFF	TGTGCCAGCAGTTACAAAGTGACCACAGCTTTCTTT
NA	NA	TRBJ2-3	TRBV7-3	CASSLTLGGSPDTQYF	TGTGCCAGCAGCTTAACCCTGGGAGGCTCGCCAGATACGCAGTATTTT
NA	NA	TRBJ1-2	TRBV18	CASSPPQGPFGYTF	TGTGCCAGCTCACCACCGCAGGGTCCGTTTGGCTACACCTTC